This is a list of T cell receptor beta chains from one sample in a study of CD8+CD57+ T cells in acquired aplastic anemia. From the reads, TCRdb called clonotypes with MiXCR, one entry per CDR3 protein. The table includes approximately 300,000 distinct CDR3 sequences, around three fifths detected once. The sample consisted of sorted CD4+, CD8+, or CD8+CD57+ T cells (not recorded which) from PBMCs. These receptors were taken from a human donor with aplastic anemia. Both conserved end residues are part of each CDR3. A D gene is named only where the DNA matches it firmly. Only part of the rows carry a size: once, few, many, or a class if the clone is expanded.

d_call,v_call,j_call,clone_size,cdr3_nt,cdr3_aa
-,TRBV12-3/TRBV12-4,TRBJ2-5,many,TGTGCCAGCAGTTTAGGACAGAGAGAGACCCAGTACTTC,CASSLGQRETQYF
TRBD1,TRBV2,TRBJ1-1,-,TGTGCCAGCGGATGGACAGGGGGCCGGAACACTGAAGCTTTCTTT,CASGWTGGRNTEAFF
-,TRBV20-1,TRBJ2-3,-,TGCAGTGCTAGAGGTAGGTGGCCAGATACGCAGTACTTT,CSARGRWPDTQYF
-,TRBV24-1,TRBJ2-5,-,TGTGCCACCAGTCAGGGGTTTTTGGCAGGGGGGAGAGAGACCCAGTACTTC,CATSQGFLAGGRETQYF
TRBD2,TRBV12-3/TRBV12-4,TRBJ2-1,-,TGTGCCAGCAGACTAGCGGCTAATAATGAGCAGTTCTTC,CASRLAANNEQFF
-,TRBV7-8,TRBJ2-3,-,TGTGCCAGCAGCTTAGACCCCCCCCCCAGAACTTACACAGCCACGCAGTATTTT,CASSLDPPPRTYTATQYF
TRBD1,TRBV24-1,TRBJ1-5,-,TGTGCCACCAGCGACAGGGAAGTCCATCAGCCCCAGCATTTT,CATSDREVHQPQHF
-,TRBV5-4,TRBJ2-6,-,TGTGCCAGCAGCCGACAGGACTGGGCCAACGTCCTGACTTTC,CASSRQDWANVLTF
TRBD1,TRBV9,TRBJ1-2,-,TGTGCCAGCAGCGCTACAGGGGGGGACTATGGCTACACCTTC,CASSATGGDYGYTF
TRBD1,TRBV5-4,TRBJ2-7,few,TGTGCCAGCAGCTTGGGGGACAGCTCCTACGAGCAGTACTTC,CASSLGDSSYEQYF
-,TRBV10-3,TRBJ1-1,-,TGTGCCATCAGTGTGGACAGGAACACTGAAGCTTTCTTT,CAISVDRNTEAFF
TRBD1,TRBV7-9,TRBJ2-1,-,TGTGCCAGCAGATCCAGCGGACAGGGTGGGGTGCAGTTCTTC,CASRSSGQGGVQFF
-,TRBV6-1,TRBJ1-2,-,TGTGCCAGCACTGCGGAAGGTTATGGCTACACCTTC,CASTAEGYGYTF
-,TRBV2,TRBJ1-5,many,TGTGCCAGCAGGGAGGGACAAGGGAATCAGCCCCAGCATTTT,CASREGQGNQPQHF
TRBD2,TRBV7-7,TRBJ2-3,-,TGTGCCAGCAGCCCGGAGAGCGGGGGGGCCACAGATACGCAGTATTTT,CASSPESGGATDTQYF
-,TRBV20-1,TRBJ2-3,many,TGCAGTGCTTCTTTTTCGGGAGACACAGATACGCAGTATTTT,CSASFSGDTDTQYF
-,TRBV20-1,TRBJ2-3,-,TGCAGTGCTACGAGCGGGAGCACAGATACGCAGTATTTT,CSATSGSTDTQYF
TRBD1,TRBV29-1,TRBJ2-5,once,TGCAGCGTCGGGACAGAAGAGACCCAGTACTTC,CSVGTEETQYF
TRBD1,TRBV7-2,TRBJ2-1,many,TGTGCCAGCAGCTTCCAAGGGGGCCGGAATGAGCAGTTCTTC,CASSFQGGRNEQFF
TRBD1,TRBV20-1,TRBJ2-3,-,TGCAGTGCTCCGGGATCGGGACAGGGGATGGGGAATACGCAGTATTTT,CSAPGSGQGMGNTQYF
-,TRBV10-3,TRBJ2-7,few,TGTGCCATCAGTGGGACTGCGTACGAGCAGTACTTC,CAISGTAYEQYF
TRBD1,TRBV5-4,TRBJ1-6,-,TGTGCCAGCAGCTTGGGGGACAGCTTTCCCCTCCACTTT,CASSLGDSFPLHF
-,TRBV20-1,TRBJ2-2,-,TGCAGTGCTAGAGATAGTGACGCCCGGAGCACCGGGGAGCTGTTTTTT,CSARDSDARSTGELFF
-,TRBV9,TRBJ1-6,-,TGTGCCAGCAGCGGCCAGGGTTCCTATAATTCACCCCTCCACTTT,CASSGQGSYNSPLHF
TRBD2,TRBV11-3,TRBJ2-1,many,TGTGCCAGCAGCGCGACTAGCGGGGGGGTCGGTGAGCAGTTCTTC,CASSATSGGVGEQFF